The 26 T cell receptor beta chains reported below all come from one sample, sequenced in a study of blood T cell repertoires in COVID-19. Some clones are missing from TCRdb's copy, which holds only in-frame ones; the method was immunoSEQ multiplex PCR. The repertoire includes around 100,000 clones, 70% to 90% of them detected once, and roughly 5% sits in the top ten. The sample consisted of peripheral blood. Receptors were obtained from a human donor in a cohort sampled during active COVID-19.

DNA for the CDR3: TGTGCCAGCACGAGGAGTTCAAAAGAGACCCAGTACTTC. Protein sequence: CASTRSSKETQYF. The chain has TRBV2 and TRBJ2-5; D gene ambiguous. Deletions cut 7 bases from V and 3 bases from J, with 12 bases between. Germline V gene data show CDR1 as SNHLY and CDR2 as FYNNEI. The CDR3 runs 13 residues. Looking up the rest from reference TRBV2 and TRBJ2-5 gives the full variable domain: EPEVTQTPSHQVTQMGQEVILRCVPISNHLYFYWYRQILGQKVEFLVSFYNNEISEKSEIFDDQFSVERPDGSNFTLKIRSTKLEDSAMYFCASTRSSKETQYFGPGTRLLVL.

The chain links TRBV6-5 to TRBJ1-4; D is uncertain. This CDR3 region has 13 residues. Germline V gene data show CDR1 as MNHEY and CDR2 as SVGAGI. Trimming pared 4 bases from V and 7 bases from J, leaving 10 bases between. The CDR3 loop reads CASSSYSVEKLFF. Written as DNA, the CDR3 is TGTGCCAGCAGTTCCTATTCCGTTGAAAAACTGTTTTTT.

The CDR3 DNA follows: TGTGCCACCAGTGTGAACAGTTACGAGCAGTACTTC. It specifies CATSVNSYEQYF. The chain has TRBV24-1 and TRBJ2-7, with no clear D. This CDR3 comprises 12 residues. CDR1 is KGHDR and CDR2 is SFDVKD in the germline V gene. V lost 5 bases, J lost 4 bases, and 8 bases lay in between.

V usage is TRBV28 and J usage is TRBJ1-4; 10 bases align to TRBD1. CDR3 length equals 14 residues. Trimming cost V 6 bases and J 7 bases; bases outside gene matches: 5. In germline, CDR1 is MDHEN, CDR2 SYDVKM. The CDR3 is CASRLTGGGEKLFF. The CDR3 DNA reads TGTGCCAGCAGACTGACAGGGGGCGGTGAAAAACTGTTTTTT.

In nucleotides, the CDR3 is TGCGCCAGCAGCGATTGGCCGTCCTCTGGAAACACCATATATTTT. Translation gives CASSDWPSSGNTIYF. V is TRBV4-1 and J is TRBJ1-3; unclear D gene. V lost 5 bases to trimming and J lost 0 bases, with 11 bases between them. The CDR3 is 15 amino acids. Per the germline V gene, CDR1 is MGHRA and CDR2 is YSYEKL.

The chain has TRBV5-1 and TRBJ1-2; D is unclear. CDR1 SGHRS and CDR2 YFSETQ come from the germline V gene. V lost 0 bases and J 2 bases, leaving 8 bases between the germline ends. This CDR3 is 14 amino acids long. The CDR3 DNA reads TGCGCCAGCAGCTTGGTCACATCAAACTATGGCTACACCTTC. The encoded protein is CASSLVTSNYGYTF. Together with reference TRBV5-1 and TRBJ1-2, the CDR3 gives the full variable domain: KAGVTQTPRYLIKTRGQQVTLSCSPISGHRSVSWYQQTPGQGLQFLFEYFSETQRNKGNFPGRFSGRQFSNSRSEMNVSTLELGDSALYLCASSLVTSNYGYTFGSGTRLTVV.

The CDR3 here is CASTNGDTEAFF. CDR3 in DNA: TGTGCCAGCACGAACGGAGACACTGAAGCTTTCTTT. This chain uses TRBV11-1 with TRBJ1-1; D is unresolved. The V gene's germline CDR1 is SGHAT and CDR2 FQDESV (reference sequence). The CDR3 has 12 amino acids. V was pared by 7 bases and J by 3 bases, with 9 bases between.

The CDR3 sequence is CASSFSGYGYTF. The CDR3 coding sequence is TGTGCCAGCAGTTTCTCCGGGTATGGCTACACCTTC. The V call is TRBV28, the J call TRBJ1-2; D gene ambiguous. Germline CDR1 reads MDHEN; CDR2 reads SYDVKM. Trimming removed 3 bases from V and 5 bases from J, with 7 bases in between. There are 12 residues in the CDR3.

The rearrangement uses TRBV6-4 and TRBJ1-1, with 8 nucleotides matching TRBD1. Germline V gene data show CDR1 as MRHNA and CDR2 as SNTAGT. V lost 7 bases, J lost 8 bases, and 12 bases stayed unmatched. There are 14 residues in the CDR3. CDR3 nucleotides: TGTGCCAGCACAAACCGCCCCGGGACAGGCGAAGCTTTCTTT. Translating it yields CASTNRPGTGEAFF.

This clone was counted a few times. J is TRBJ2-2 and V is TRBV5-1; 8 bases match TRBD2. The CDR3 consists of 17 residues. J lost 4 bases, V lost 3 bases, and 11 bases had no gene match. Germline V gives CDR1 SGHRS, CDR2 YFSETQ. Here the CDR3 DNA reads TGCGCCAGCAGCTCCAACGCGGGGGGCCTCGCCACCGGGGAGCTGTTTTTT. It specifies CASSSNAGGLATGELFF.

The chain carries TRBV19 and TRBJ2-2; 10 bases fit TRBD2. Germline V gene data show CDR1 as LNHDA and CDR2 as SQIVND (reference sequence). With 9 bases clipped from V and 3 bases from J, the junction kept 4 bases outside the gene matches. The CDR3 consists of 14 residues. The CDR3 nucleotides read TGTGCCAGCCGAGCGGGGGGGTACACCGGGGAGCTGTTTTTT. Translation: CASRAGGYTGELFF.

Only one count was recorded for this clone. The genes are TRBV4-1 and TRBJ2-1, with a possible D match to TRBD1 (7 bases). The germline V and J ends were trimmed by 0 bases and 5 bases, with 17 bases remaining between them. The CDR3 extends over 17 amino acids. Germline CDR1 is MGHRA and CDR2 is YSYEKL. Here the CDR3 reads CASSQDSGDRIHNEQFF. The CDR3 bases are TGCGCCAGCAGCCAAGATTCGGGGGACAGAATACACAATGAGCAGTTCTTC.

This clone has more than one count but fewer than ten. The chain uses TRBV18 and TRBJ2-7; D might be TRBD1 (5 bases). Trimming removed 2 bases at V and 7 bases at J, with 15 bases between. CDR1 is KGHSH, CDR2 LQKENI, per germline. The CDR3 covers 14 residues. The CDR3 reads CASSPTGTGTEQYF. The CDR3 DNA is TGTGCCAGCTCACCAACGGGTACAGGAACAGAGCAGTACTTC. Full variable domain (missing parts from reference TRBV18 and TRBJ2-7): NAGVMQNPRHLVRRRGQEARLRCSPMKGHSHVYWYRQLPEEGLKFMVYLQKENIIDESGMPKERFSAEFPKEGPSILRIQQVVRGDSAAYFCASSPTGTGTEQYFGPGTRLTVT.

The CDR3 region has the DNA TGTGCCAGCAGCTCGAGAGGCCCCGAGCAGTTCTTC. Translated, it gives CASSSRGPEQFF. This rearrangement joins TRBV7-9 to TRBJ2-1; no firm D call. Germline V gene lookup returns CDR1 SEHNR and CDR2 FQNEAQ (reference sequence). V was pared by 4 bases and J by 10 bases, with 11 bases between. This CDR3 is 12 amino acids long.

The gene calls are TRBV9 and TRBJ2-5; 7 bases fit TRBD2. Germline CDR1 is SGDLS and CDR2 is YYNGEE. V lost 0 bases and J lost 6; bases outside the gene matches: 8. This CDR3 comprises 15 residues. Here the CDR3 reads CASSVGGGTLKTQYF. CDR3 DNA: TGTGCCAGCAGCGTAGGCGGGGGTACGTTGAAGACCCAGTACTTC.

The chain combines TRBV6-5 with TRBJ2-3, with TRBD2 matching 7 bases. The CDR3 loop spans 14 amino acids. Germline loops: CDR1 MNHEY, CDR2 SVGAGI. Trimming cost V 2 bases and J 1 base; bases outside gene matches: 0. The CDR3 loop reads CASSYRGGTDTQYF. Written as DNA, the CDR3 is TGTGCCAGCAGTTACCGGGGGGGCACAGATACGCAGTATTTT.

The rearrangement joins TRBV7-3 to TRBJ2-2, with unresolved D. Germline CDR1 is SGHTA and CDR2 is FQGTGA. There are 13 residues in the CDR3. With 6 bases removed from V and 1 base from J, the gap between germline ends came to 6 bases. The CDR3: CASRPGNTGELFF. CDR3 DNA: TGTGCCAGCAGGCCGGGGAACACCGGGGAGCTGTTTTTT.

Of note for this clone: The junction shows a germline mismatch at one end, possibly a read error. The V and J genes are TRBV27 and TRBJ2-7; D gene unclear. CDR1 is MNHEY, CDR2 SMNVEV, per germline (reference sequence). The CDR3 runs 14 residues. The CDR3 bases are TGTGCCTGCAGATACTATAGGAGCTCCTACGAGCAGTACTTC. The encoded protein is CACRYYRSSYEQYF.

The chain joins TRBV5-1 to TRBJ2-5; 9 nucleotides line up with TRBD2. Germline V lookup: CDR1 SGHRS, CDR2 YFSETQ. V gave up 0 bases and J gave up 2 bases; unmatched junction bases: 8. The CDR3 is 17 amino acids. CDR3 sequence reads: CASSLGIAGDKQETQYF. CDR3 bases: TGCGCCAGCAGCTTGGGAATAGCGGGGGACAAACAAGAGACCCAGTACTTC.

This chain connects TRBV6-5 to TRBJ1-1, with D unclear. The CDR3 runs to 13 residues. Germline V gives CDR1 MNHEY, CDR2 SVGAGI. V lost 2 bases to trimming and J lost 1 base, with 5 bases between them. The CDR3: CASSYGRNTEAFF. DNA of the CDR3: TGTGCCAGCAGTTACGGCAGGAACACTGAAGCTTTCTTT.

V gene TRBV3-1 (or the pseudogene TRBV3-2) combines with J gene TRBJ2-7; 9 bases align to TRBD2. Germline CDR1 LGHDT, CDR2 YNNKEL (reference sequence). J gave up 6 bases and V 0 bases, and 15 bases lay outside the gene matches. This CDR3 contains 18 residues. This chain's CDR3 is CASSQEFTSSGLASEQYF. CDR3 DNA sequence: TGTGCCAGCAGCCAAGAATTTACCTCATCGGGACTAGCTTCCGAGCAGTACTTC.

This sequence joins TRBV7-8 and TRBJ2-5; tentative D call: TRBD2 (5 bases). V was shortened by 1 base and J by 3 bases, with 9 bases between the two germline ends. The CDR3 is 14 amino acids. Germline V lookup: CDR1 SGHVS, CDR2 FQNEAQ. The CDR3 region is CASSLDSGKETQYF. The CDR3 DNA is TGTGCCAGCAGCTTAGACAGCGGCAAAGAGACCCAGTACTTC.

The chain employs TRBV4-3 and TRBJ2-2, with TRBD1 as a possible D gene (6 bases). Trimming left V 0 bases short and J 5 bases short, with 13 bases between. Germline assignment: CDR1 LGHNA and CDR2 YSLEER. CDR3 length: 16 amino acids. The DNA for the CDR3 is TGCGCCAGCAGCCAAGATACACAGGGAAGGACCGGGGAGCTGTTTTTT. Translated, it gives CASSQDTQGRTGELFF.

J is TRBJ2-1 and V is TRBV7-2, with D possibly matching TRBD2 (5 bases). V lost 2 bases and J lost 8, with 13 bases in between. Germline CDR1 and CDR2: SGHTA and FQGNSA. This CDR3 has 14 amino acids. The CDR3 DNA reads TGTGCCAGCAGCTTATCGGGCCTAGCCTATGAGCAGTTCTTC. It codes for CASSLSGLAYEQFF. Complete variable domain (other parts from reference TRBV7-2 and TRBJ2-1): GAGVSQSPSNKVTEKGKDVELRCDPISGHTALYWYRQSLGQGLEFLIYFQGNSAPDKSGLPSDRFSAERTGGSVSTLTIQRTQQEDSAVYLCASSLSGLAYEQFFGPGTRLTVL.

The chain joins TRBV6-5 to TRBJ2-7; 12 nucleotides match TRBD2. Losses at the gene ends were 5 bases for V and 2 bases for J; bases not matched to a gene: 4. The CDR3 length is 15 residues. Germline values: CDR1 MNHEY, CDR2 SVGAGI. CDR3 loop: CASSQLAGGPYEQYF. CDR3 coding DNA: TGTGCCAGCAGTCAACTAGCGGGAGGACCCTACGAGCAGTACTTC.

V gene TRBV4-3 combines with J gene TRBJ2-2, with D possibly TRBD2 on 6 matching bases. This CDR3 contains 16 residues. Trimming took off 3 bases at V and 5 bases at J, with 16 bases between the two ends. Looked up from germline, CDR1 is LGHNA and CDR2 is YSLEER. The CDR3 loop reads CASSHQGGVLTGELFF. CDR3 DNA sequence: TGCGCCAGCAGCCACCAAGGAGGGGTTTTGACCGGGGAGCTGTTTTTT.